This TCR beta chain was identified in a study of shared clonotypes between healthy human individuals. The study, taken as a whole, reports: Relative to their counterparts shared across all four donors, non-shared clonotypes exhibited diminished generation probabilities.

Profiling relied on immunoSEQ multiplex PCR, and the TCRdb table lists in-frame clones only, not all of them. Among approximately 2,200,000 clones listed, roughly 91% were seen once. The naive CD8 fraction comprised CD45RO-negative cells positively selected for CCR7 and excluded terminally differentiated effector memory CD45RA+ cells. The donors were adults (healthy and HIV-negative) with no recent acute infections or vaccinations. Germline lookup yields CDR1 SGHRS and CDR2 YFSETQ. The germline V and J ends were trimmed by 3 bases and 6 bases, with 9 bases remaining between them. The CDR3 sequence is 12 residues long. Note on this clone: The antigen remains undetermined.

The TCR sequence derives from a man aged 18 to 35 in good health. Some clones in this sample may be carry-over from other donors' samples. Specimen: naive CD8+ T cells from PBMCs. This chain links TRBV5-1 with TRBJ1-1, with D perhaps matching TRBD1 (5 bases). In DNA, the CDR3 is TGCGCCAGCAGCTCTCGAGGGGCTGAAGCTTTCTTT. As protein: CASSSRGAEAFF.